There are many counts of the clone carrying this T cell receptor beta chain. Its antigen remains unknown. Libraries from naive CD8 cells were generated from 20,000 to 1,000,000 sorted cells (with 10%, 30% or 50% RNA). The authors gated naive CD8 T cells as CD8+CD4-CCR7+CD45RA+ for sorting. This entry comes from a study of molecular identifiers for immune sequencing clone quantification. Bulk TCR libraries were made with methods that had been previously described and with listed TCR primers. In TCRdb, the PCR reads were re-called with MiXCR into one record per CDR3 protein. The sample comprises more than 550,000 distinct CDR3 sequences, 25% of which are singletons, and 0.78% rests with the top ten. Overall study findings and caveats: Clonotypes topping 20 RNA copies carried over 98% of effector molecules but under 1% of naive ones.

Germline V gene lookup returns CDR1 PRHDT and CDR2 FYEKMQ (reference sequence). Trimming removed 3 bases from V and 7 bases from J, with 3 bases in between. The CDR3 sequence is 11 residues long. Specimen: naive CD8+ T cells from blood, with Jurkat cell RNA spiked in. Subset noted: FACS-sorted CD8+CD4-CCR7+CD45RA+ naive T cells. This TCR came from a human donor in good health. Some libraries in this study had Jurkat cell RNA spiked in. The rearrangement links TRBV13 to TRBJ2-2; no firm D call. Written as DNA, the CDR3 is TGTGCCAGCAGCTTCCTCGGGGAGCTGTTTTTT. Protein: CASSFLGELFF.